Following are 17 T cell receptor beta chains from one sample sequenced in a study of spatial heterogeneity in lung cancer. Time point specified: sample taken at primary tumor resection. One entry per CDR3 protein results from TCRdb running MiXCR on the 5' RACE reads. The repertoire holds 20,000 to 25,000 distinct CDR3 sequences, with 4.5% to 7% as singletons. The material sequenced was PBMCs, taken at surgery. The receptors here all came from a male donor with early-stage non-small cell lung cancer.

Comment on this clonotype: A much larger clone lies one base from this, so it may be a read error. The CDR3 sequence: CASSLLTGTPPHEQFF. CDR3 DNA: TGTGCCAGCAGCCTGCTAACCGGGACTCCTCCCCATGAGCAGTTCTTC. The chain joins TRBV3-1 to TRBJ2-1, with D possibly TRBD2 on 6 matching bases. Germline V gene data show CDR1 as LGHDT and CDR2 as YNNKEL (reference sequence). The CDR3 spans 16 residues. With 4 bases removed from V and 8 bases from J, the gap between germline ends came to 21 bases.

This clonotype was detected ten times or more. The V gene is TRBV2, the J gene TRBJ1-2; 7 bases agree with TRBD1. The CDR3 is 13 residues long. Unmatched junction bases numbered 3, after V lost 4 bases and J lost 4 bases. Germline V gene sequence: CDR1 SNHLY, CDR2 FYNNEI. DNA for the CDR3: TGTGCCAGCAGTGCGGGACAGTTCTATGGCTACACCTTC. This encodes CASSAGQFYGYTF. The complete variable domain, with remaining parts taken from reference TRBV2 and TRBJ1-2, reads EPEVTQTPSHQVTQMGQEVILRCVPISNHLYFYWYRQILGQKVEFLVSFYNNEISEKSEIFDDQFSVERPDGSNFTLKIRSTKLEDSAMYFCASSAGQFYGYTFGSGTRLTVV.

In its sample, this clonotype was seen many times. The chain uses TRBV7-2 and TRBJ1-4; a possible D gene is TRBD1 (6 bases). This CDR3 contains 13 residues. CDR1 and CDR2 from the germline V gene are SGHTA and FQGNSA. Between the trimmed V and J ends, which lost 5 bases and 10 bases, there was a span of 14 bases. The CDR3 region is CASSPRTARKLFF. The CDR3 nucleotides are TGTGCCAGCAGCCCCCGGACAGCTCGAAAACTGTTTTTT.

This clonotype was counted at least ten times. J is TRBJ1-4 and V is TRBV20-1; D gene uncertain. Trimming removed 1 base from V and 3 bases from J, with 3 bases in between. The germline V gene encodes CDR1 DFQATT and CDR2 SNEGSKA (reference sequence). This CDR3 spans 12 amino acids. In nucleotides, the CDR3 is TGCAGTGCTAGAGGTCCTAATGAAAAACTGTTTTTT. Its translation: CSARGPNEKLFF.

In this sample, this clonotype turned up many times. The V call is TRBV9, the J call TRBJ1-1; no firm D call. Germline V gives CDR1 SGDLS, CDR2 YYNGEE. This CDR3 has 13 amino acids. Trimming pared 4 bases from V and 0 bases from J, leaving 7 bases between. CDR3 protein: CASSPGLNTEAFF. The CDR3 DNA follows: TGTGCCAGCAGCCCCGGCTTGAACACTGAAGCTTTCTTT.

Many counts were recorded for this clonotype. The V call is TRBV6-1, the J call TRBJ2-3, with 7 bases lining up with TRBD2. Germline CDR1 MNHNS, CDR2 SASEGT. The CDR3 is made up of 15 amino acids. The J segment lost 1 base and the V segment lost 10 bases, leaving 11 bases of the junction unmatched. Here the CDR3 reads CATIPGGSGTDTQYF. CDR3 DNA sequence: TGTGCCACTATTCCTGGCGGGAGCGGCACAGATACGCAGTATTTT.

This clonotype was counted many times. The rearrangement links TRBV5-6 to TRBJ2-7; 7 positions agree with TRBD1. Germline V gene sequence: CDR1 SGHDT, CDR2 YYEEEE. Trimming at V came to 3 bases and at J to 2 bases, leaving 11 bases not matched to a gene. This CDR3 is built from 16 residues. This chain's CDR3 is CASSSFTDRSPYEQYF. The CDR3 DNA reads TGTGCCAGCAGCTCGTTTACGGACAGGTCACCCTACGAGCAGTACTTC.

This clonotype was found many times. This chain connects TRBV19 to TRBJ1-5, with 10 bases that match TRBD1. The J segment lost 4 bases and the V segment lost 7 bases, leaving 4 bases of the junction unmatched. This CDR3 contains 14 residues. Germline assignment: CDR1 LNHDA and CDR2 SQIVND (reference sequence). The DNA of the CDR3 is TGTGCCAGTAACCGGGACAGGGGTAATCAGCCCCAGCATTTT. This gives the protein CASNRDRGNQPQHF.

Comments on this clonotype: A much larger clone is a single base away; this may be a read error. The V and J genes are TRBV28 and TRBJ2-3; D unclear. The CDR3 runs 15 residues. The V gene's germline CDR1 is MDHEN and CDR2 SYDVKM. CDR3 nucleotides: TGTGCCAGCAGGCAACGGCAGAACGGCCCAGATACGCAGAATTTT. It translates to CASRQRQNGPDTQNF.

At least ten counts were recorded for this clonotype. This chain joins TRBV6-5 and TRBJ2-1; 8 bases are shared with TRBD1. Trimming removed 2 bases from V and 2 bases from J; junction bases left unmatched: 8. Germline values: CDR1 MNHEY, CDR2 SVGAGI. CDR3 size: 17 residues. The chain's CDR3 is CASSYMASRGPYNEQFF. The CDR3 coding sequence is TGTGCCAGCAGTTACATGGCTAGCAGGGGGCCCTACAATGAGCAGTTCTTC.

CDR3 loop: CATGGRYEQYF. For the CDR3, the DNA is TGTGCCACGGGAGGGCGATACGAGCAGTACTTC. The genes are TRBV28 and TRBJ2-7; 8 bases match TRBD2. This CDR3 contains 11 residues. Germline assignment: CDR1 MDHEN and CDR2 SYDVKM. V was clipped by 10 bases and J by 4 bases; unmatched bases: 3. The full variable domain, with the rest looked up from reference TRBV28 and TRBJ2-7, is DVKVTQSSRYLVKRTGEKVFLECVQDMDHENMFWYRQDPGLGLRLIYFSYDVKMKEKGDIPEGYSVSREKKERFSLILESASTNQTSMYLCATGGRYEQYFGPGTRLTVT.

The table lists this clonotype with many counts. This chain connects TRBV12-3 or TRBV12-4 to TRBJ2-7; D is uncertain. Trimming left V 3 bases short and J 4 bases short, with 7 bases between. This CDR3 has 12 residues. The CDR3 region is CASSFIGYEQYF. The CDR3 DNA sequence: TGTGCCAGCAGTTTCATAGGGTACGAGCAGTACTTC.

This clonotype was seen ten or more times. The CDR3 protein is CSVYSNTEAFF. CDR3 coding DNA: TGCAGCGTTTACTCGAACACTGAAGCTTTCTTT. This chain links TRBV29-1 with TRBJ1-1, with D unclear. CDR1 and CDR2 from the germline V gene are SQVTM and ANQGSEA. This CDR3 has 11 residues. V was cut by 5 bases and J by 1 base, with 5 bases left in between.

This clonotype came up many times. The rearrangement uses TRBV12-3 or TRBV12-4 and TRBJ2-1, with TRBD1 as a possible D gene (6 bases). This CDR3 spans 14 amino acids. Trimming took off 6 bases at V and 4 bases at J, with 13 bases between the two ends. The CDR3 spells CASSQGQNYNEQFF. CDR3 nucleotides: TGTGCCAGCAGCCAAGGACAGAATTACAATGAGCAGTTCTTC.

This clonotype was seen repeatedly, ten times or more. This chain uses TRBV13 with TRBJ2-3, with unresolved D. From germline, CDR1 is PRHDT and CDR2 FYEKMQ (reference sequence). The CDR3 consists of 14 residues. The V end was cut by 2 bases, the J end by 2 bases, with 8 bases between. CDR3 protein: CASSLRVLTDTQYF. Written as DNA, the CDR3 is TGTGCCAGCAGCTTACGGGTTCTCACAGATACGCAGTATTTT. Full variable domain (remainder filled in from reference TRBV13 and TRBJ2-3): AAGVIQSPRHLIKEKRETATLKCYPIPRHDTVYWYQQGPGQDPQFLISFYEKMQSDKGSIPDRFSAQQFSDYHSELNMSSLELGDSALYFCASSLRVLTDTQYFGPGTRLTVL.

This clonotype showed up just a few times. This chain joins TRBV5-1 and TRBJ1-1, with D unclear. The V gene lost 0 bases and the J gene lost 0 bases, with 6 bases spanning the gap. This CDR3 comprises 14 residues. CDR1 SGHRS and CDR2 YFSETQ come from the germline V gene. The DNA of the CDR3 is TGCGCCAGCAGCTTGGGGGTGGTGAACACTGAAGCTTTCTTT. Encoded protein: CASSLGVVNTEAFF.

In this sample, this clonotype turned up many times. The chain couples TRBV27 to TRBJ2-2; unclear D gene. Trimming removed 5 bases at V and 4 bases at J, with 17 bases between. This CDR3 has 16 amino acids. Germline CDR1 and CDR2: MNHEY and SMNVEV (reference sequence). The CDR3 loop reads CASSLPGVKPTGELFF. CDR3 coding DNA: TGTGCCAGCAGTCTCCCTGGGGTCAAGCCCACCGGGGAGCTGTTTTTT.